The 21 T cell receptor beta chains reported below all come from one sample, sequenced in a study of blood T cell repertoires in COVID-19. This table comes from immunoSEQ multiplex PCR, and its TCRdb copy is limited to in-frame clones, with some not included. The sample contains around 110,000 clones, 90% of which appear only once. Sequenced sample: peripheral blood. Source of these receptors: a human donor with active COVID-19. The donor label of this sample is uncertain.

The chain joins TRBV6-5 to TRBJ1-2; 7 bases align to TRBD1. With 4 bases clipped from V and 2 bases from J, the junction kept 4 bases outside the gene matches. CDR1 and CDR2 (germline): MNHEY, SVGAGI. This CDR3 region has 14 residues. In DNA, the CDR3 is TGTGCCAGCAGTTTAACAGGGGTGAACTATGGCTACACCTTC. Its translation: CASSLTGVNYGYTF.

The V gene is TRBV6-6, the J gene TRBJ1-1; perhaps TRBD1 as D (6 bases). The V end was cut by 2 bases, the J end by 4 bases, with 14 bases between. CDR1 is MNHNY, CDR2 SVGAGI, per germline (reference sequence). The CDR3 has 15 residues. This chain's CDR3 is CASSYGGRGGTEAFF. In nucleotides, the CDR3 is TGTGCCAGCAGTTACGGGGGCAGGGGCGGCACTGAAGCTTTCTTT.

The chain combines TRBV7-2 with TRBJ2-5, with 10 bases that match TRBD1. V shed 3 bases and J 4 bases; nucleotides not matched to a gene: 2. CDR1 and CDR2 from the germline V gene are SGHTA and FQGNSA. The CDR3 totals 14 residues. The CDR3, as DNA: TGTGCCAGCAGCTTCGACAGGGGGCGAGAGACCCAGTACTTC. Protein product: CASSFDRGRETQYF.

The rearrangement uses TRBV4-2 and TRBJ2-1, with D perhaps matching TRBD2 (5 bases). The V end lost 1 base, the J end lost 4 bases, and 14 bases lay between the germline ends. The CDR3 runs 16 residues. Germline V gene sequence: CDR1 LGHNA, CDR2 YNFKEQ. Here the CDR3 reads CASSQGVGVWYNEQFF. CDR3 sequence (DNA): TGTGCCAGCAGCCAAGGGGTCGGGGTTTGGTACAATGAGCAGTTCTTC.

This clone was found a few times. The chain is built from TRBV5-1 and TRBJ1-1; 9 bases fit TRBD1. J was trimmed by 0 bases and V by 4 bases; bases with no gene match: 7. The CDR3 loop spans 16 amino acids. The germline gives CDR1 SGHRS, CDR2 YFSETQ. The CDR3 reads CASSQDRGNMNTEAFF. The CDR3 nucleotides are TGCGCCAGCAGCCAGGACAGGGGCAACATGAACACTGAAGCTTTCTTT.

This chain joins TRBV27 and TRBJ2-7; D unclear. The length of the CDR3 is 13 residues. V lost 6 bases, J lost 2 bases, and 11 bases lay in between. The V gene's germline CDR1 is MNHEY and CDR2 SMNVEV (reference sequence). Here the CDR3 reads CASRKANTYEQYF. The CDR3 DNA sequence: TGTGCCAGCAGGAAAGCGAATACCTACGAGCAGTACTTC.

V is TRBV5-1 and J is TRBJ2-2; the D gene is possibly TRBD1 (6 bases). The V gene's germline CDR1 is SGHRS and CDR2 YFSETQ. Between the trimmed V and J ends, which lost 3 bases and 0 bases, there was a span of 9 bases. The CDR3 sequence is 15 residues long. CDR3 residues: CASSWGQPNTGELFF. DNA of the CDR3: TGCGCCAGCAGCTGGGGGCAGCCGAACACCGGGGAGCTGTTTTTT.

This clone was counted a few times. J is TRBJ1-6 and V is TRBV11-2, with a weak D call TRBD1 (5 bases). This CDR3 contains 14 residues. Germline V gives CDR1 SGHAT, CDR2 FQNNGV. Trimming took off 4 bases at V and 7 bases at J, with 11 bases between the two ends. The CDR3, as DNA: TGTGCCAGCAGCTCTAACCCAGGGAATTCACCCCTCCACTTT. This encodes CASSSNPGNSPLHF. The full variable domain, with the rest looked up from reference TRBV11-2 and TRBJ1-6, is EAGVAQSPRYKIIEKRQSVAFWCNPISGHATLYWYQQILGQGPKLLIQFQNNGVVDDSQLPKDRFSAERLKGVDSTLKIQPAKLEDSAVYLCASSSNPGNSPLHFGNGTRLTVT.

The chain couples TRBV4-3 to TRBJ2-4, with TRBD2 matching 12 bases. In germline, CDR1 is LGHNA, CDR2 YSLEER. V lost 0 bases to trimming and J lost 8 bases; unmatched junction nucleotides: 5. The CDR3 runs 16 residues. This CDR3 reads CASSQELAGGGDIQYF. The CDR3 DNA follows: TGCGCCAGCAGCCAAGAACTAGCGGGGGGAGGGGACATTCAGTACTTC.

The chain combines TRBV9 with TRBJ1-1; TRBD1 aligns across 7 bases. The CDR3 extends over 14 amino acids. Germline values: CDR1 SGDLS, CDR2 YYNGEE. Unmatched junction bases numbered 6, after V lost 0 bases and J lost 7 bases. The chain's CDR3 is CASSVGRTGREAFF. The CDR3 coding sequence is TGTGCCAGCAGCGTAGGACGGACAGGCCGTGAAGCTTTCTTT.

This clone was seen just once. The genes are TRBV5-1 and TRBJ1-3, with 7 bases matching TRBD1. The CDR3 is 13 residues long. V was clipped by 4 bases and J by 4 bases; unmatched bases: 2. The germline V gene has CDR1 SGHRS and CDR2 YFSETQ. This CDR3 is CASSETGGNTIYF. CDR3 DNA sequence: TGCGCCAGCAGCGAGACAGGGGGAAACACCATATATTTT. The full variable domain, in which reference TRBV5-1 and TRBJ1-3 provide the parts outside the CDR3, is KAGVTQTPRYLIKTRGQQVTLSCSPISGHRSVSWYQQTPGQGLQFLFEYFSETQRNKGNFPGRFSGRQFSNSRSEMNVSTLELGDSALYLCASSETGGNTIYFGEGSWLTVV.

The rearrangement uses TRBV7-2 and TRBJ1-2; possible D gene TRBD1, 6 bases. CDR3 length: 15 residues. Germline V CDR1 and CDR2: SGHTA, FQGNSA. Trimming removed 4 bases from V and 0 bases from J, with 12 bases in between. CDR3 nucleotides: TGTGCCAGCAGCTCCCGGACAGCAGCTAACTATGGCTACACCTTC. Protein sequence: CASSSRTAANYGYTF.

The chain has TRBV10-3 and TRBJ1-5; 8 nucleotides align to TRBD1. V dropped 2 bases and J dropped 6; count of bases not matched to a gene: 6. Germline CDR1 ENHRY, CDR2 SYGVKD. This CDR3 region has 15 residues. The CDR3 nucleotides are TGTGCCATCAGTGAGCCAGGGGGCGTTCTTCAGCCCCAGCATTTT. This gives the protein CAISEPGGVLQPQHF.

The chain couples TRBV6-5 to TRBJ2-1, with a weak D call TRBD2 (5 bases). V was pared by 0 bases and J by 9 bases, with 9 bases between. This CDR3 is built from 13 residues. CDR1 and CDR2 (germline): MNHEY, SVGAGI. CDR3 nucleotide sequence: TGTGCCAGCAGTTACTCGGCTAGCCGTGAGCAGTTCTTC. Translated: CASSYSASREQFF.

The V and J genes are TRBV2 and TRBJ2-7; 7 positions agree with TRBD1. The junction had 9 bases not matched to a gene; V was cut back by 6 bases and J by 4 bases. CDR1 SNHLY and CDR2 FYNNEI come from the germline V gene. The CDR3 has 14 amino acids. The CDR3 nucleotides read TGTGCCAGCAGAACGGGACAGTTGGCATACGAGCAGTACTTC. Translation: CASRTGQLAYEQYF.

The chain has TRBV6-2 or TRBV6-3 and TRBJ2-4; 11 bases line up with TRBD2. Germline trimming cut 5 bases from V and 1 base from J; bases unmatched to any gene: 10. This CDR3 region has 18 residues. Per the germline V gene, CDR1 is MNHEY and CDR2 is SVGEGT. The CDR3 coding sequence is TGTGCCAGCAGTAAGATCAGACGGACTAGCGGGGCCAAAAACATTCAGTACTTC. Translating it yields CASSKIRRTSGAKNIQYF.

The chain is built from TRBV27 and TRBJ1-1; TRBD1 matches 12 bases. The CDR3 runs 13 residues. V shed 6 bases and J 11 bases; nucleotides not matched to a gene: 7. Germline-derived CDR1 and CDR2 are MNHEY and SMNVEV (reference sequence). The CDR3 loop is CASSSGTGGVAFF. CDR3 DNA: TGTGCCAGCAGCTCCGGGACAGGGGGCGTTGCTTTCTTT.

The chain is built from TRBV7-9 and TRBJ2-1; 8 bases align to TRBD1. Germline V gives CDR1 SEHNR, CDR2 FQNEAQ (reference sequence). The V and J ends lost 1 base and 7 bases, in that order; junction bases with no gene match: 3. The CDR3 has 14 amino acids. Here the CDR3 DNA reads TGTGCCAGCAGCTTAGAGGGACAGGTTAATGAGCAGTTCTTC. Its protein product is CASSLEGQVNEQFF.

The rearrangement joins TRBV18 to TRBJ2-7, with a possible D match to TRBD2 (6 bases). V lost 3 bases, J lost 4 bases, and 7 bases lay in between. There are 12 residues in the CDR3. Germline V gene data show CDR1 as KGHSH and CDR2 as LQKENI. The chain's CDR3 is CASSPGGYEQYF. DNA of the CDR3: TGTGCCAGCTCACCCGGGGGTTACGAGCAGTACTTC.

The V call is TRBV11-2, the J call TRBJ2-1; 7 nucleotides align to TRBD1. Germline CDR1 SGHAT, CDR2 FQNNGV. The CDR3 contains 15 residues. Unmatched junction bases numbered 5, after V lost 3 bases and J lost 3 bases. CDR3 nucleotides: TGTGCCAGCAGCTTTTGGGGGACAGTCTACAATGAGCAGTTCTTC. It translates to CASSFWGTVYNEQFF.

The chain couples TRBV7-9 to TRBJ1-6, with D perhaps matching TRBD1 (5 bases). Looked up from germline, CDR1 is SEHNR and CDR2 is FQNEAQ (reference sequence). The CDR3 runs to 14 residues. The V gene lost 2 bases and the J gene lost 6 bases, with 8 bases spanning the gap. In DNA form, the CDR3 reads TGTGCCAGCAGCTTAATGGGGGGTAATTCACCCCTCCACTTT. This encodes CASSLMGGNSPLHF.